This paragraph covers one T cell receptor beta chain sequence. Its antigen is unidentified. Germline V CDR1 and CDR2: SGHTA, FQGNSA. CDR3 length equals 14 residues. V lost 2 bases to trimming and J lost 5 bases, with 9 bases between them. The data were taken from a study of PD-1 blockade in classical Hodgkin lymphoma. Study observations and caveats: Prior to therapy, complete responders displayed diversity much like that of newly diagnosed patients.

The time point: cycle 4 day 1 (C4D1), after around six weeks of nivolumab. Every one of the patients relapsed after autologous stem cell transplantation (brentuximab vedotin exposure was variable). Magnetic negative selection purified CD4+ T cells from thawed PBMCs. Method: immunoSEQ multiplex PCR; TCRdb's copy keeps in-frame clones and lacks some. Of 20,000 to 25,000 clones listed, over 80% were seen once; the top ten hold 2.5% to 3.5%. The receptor's source is a human donor with classical Hodgkin lymphoma. Material: CD4+ T cells from blood, obtained before the fourth cycle of nivolumab. The rearrangement links TRBV7-2 to TRBJ2-2; the D is unclear. In nucleotides, the CDR3 is TGTGCCAGCAGCTTAAACAGTGGGACCGGGGAGCTGTTTTTT. Translating gives CASSLNSGTGELFF.